The source of this TCR beta chain is a study of cytomegalovirus exposure and HLA in healthy donors. PCR amplification relied on 60 Vbeta primers (plus 13 Jbeta primers). Some clones are missing from TCRdb's copy, which holds only in-frame ones; the method was immunoSEQ multiplex PCR. This sample has roughly 99,000 clones, with 77% found just once. CDR3 length equals 13 residues. Germline CDR1 is SGHTA and CDR2 is FQGNSA. Trimming took off 5 bases at V and 7 bases at J, with 14 bases between the two ends. The clonotype comes from a male donor in good health and CMV-seronegative. V gene TRBV7-2 combines with J gene TRBJ2-5, with D perhaps matching TRBD2 (5 bases). Sequencing was performed on PBMCs. CDR3: CASSPGLATTQYF. The CDR3 DNA is TGTGCCAGCAGCCCCGGGCTAGCCACGACCCAGTACTTC.